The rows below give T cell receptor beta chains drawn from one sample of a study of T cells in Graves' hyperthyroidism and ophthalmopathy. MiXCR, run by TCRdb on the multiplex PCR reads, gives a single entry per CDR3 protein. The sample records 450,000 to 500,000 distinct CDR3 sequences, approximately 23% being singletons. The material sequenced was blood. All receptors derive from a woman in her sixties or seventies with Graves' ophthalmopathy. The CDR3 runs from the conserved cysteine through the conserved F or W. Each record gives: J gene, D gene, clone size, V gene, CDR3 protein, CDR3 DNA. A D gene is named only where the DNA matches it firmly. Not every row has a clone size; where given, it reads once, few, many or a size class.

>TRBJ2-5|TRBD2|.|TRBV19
CASSTPGLAAIQETQYF
TGTGCCAGTAGTACACCGGGACTAGCGGCTATCCAAGAGACCCAGTACTTC
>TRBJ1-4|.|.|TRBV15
CATSRDQYRGEKLFF
TGTGCCACCAGCAGAGACCAGTATCGGGGTGAAAAACTGTTTTTT
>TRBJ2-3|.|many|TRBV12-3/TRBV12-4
CASSFSGRDTQYF
TGTGCCAGCAGTTTTTCGGGGAGAGATACGCAGTATTTT
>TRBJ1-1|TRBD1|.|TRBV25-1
CASSPRQGTTNTEAFF
TGTGCCAGCAGTCCACGACAGGGGACCACTAACACTGAAGCTTTCTTT
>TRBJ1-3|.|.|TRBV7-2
CASSLARGRSGNTIYF
TGTGCCAGCAGCTTAGCACGGGGGCGCTCTGGAAACACCATATATTTT
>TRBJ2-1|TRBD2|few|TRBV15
CATSTRSGLASYNEQFF
TGTGCCACCAGCACCCGTTCCGGACTAGCGTCCTACAATGAGCAGTTCTTC
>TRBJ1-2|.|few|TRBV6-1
CASSIGVQRGYGYTF
TGTGCCAGCTCTATCGGGGTCCAAAGGGGCTATGGCTACACCTTC
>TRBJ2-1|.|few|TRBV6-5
CASSYGAEAPYNEQFF
TGTGCCAGCAGTTACGGGGCGGAGGCCCCCTACAATGAGCAGTTCTTC
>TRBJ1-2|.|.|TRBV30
CAWEGGEGYTF
TGTGCCTGGGAAGGGGGAGAGGGCTACACCTTC
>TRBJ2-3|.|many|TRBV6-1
CASSPRRGNTDTQYF
TGTGCCAGCAGCCCTCGCAGGGGTAACACAGATACGCAGTATTTT
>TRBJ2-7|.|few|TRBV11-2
CASSLGTGMSSYEQYF
TGTGCCAGCAGCTTAGGAACAGGGATGAGTAGCTACGAGCAGTACTTC
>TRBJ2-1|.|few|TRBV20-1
CSARTPNNEQFF
TGCAGTGCGCGGACTCCGAACAATGAGCAGTTCTTC
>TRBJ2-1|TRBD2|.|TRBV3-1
CASSPTPGLAINEQFF
TGTGCCAGCAGCCCCACACCGGGACTAGCGATCAATGAGCAGTTCTTC
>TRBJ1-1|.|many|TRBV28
CASSSTVSEAFF
TGTGCCAGCAGTTCGACAGTCTCTGAAGCTTTCTTT
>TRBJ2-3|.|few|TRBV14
CASSQDRTPLTDTQYF
TGTGCCAGCAGCCAAGACCGGACACCGCTCACAGATACGCAGTATTTT
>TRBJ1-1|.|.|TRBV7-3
CASSLDSMNTEAFF
TGTGCCAGCAGCTTAGACTCGATGAACACTGAAGCTTTCTTT
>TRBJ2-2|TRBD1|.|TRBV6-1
CATNDRGRTGELFF
TGTGCCACCAACGACAGGGGGAGGACCGGGGAGCTGTTTTTT
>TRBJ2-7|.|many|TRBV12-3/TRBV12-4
CASSLLGTLAYEQYF
TGTGCCAGCAGTTTATTAGGAACGCTGGCCTACGAGCAGTACTTC
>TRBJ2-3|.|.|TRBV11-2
CASSSLDGGADTQYF
TGTGCCAGCAGCTCCCTTGACGGGGGTGCAGATACGCAGTATTTT
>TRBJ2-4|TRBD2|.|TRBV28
CAGSPGLVKNIQYF
TGTGCCGGCAGTCCCGGACTAGTCAAAAACATTCAGTACTTC
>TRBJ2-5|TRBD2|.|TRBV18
CASSPPFLAGGKTQYF
TGTGCCAGCTCACCACCGTTCCTAGCGGGAGGAAAGACCCAGTACTTC
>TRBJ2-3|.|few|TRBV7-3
CASSLFGRATDTQYF
TGTGCCAGCAGCCTCTTCGGGAGAGCCACAGATACGCAGTATTTT
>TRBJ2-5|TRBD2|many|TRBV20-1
CSARAAGTSRETQYF
TGCAGTGCTAGAGCTGCGGGGACTAGCAGGGAGACCCAGTACTTC
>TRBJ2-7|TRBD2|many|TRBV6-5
CASSYSGGRGGEQYF
TGTGCCAGCAGTTACTCCGGGGGGAGGGGAGGCGAGCAGTACTTC
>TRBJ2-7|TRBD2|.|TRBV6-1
CASRAERPRPGGTIYEQYF
TGTGCCAGCAGGGCCGAACGCCCAAGACCGGGAGGAACCATTTACGAGCAGTACTTC
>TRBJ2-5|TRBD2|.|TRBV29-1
CSVGRGRVQETQYF
TGCAGCGTTGGCCGCGGGAGGGTCCAAGAGACCCAGTACTTC
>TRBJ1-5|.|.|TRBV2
CASSDGGQHNQPQHF
TGTGCCAGCAGTGATGGAGGACAGCACAATCAGCCCCAGCATTTT
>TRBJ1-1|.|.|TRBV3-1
CASSHVGTNTEAFF
TGTGCCAGCAGCCATGTCGGGACGAACACTGAAGCTTTCTTT
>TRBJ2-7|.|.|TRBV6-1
CASSAAGTSSYEQYF
TGTGCCAGCAGTGCGGCCGGGACGAGCTCCTACGAGCAGTACTTC
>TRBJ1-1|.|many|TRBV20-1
CSATPTLWGNTEAFF
TGCAGTGCTACACCCACTCTATGGGGGAACACTGAAGCTTTCTTT
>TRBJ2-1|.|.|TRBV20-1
CSASPRVMQFF
TGCAGTGCTTCGCCTCGGGTTATGCAGTTCTTC
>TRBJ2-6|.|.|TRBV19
CASSIVRAGSGANVLTF
TGTGCCAGTAGTATAGTCAGGGCAGGTAGTGGGGCCAACGTCCTGACTTTC
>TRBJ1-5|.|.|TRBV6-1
CASTSTDSGTGHQPQHF
TGTGCCAGCACTTCAACTGATTCCGGGACGGGCCATCAGCCCCAGCATTTT
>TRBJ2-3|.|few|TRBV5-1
CASSSELRTNTDTQYF
TGCGCCAGCAGCTCCGAGTTGAGAACCAACACAGATACGCAGTATTTT
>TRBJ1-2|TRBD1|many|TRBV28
CASRVQGEGGYTF
TGTGCCAGCAGAGTACAGGGGGAGGGGGGCTACACCTTC
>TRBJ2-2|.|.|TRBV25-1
CASSRDLRNTGELFF
TGTGCCAGCTCTAGGGACCTACGGAACACCGGGGAGCTGTTTTTT